This T cell receptor beta chain appears in the sequencing data of a study of human T cells and chemical hapten exposure. TCRdb processed the RACE reads anew with MiXCR; each CDR3 protein has one entry. The table shows some 57,000 distinct CDR3 sequences, with 8.5% to 10% occurring only once. Stated time point: pre-sensitization, week 0. The treatment here: therapeutic diphenylcyclopropenone sensitization with weekly scalp DPC. Total RNA came from unfractionated whole blood. General study findings and limits: Compared with pre-sensitization or healthy control sets, expanded TCRs clustered more. TCRs exceeding 1 in 1000 frequency stayed unchanged with DPC sensitization.

Germline assignment: CDR1 DFQATT and CDR2 SNEGSKA (reference sequence). This CDR3 is built from 13 residues. The trim removed 6 bases at V and 2 bases at J, leaving 6 bases unmatched. Comments on this clonotype: The antigen remains undetermined.

The V call is TRBV20-1, the J call TRBJ2-7, with 8 positions matching TRBD1. The sequence was collected from a woman in her twenties or thirties with alopecia areata. Some clones in this sample may be carry-over from other donors' samples. The material was whole blood, obtained in connection with sensitization to the hapten diphenylcyclopropenone (DPC). CDR3 sequence (DNA): TGCAGTGCCGCCGGGACAGGCCCCTACGAGCAGTACTTC. The encoded protein is CSAAGTGPYEQYF.